This TCR beta chain was captured by sequencing in a study of neoadjuvant anti-PD-1 for oral cavity cancer. Study summary: Before surgery, most patients got three to four biweekly 3 mg/kg nivolumab doses.

This clone appeared a single time. Its specificity is unknown. General observations from the study: PBMC Gini-index clonality exceeded responders' in non-responders post-nivolumab.

Assay used: immunoSEQ multiplex PCR; TCRdb lists only in-frame clones, some missing. The data show about 14,000 clones, approximately 80% seen once. With 9 bases removed from V and 5 bases from J, the gap between germline ends came to 16 bases. The CDR3 has 14 amino acids. The germline V gene has CDR1 SNHLY and CDR2 FYNNEI. Patients had newly diagnosed, untreated stage II-IVA oral cavity squamous cell carcinoma. These oral cavity squamous cell carcinomas were HPV-negative and locally advanced. The specimen comprised PBMCs, sampled before nivolumab (anti-PD-1) treatment. The sequence derives from a person between 40 and 79 years old with oral cavity squamous cell carcinoma. This chain joins TRBV2 and TRBJ2-2, with D possibly called TRBD1 or TRBD2 (5 bases each). The CDR3 nucleotides are TGTGCCAGTAAGGGACCGGTGGTGACCGGGGAGCTGTTTTTT. Encoded protein: CASKGPVVTGELFF.